This TCR beta chain derives from a study of cytomegalovirus exposure and HLA in healthy donors. The wider study: Membership in the Caucasian-associated ancestry cluster was found for about 84% of 398 genotyped donors.

Study-wide results and caveats: When presence/absence was analysed, sequencing depth was taken to be roughly uniform across donors.

60 Vbeta and 13 Jbeta primers were used in PCR. TCRdb's table, derived via immunoSEQ multiplex PCR, lists solely in-frame clones and lacks some. The table has about 110,000 clones, over 75% seen once; the top ten hold roughly 8.6%. Germline V lookup: CDR1 LNHDA, CDR2 SQIVND (reference sequence). The CDR3 runs 15 residues. Trimming cost V 1 base and J 1 base, with 10 bases left between them. About this clone: Its antigen remains unidentified.

The TCR was taken from a woman aged 40 to 49 in good health and CMV-seropositive. Material for sequencing was PBMCs. This chain uses TRBV19 with TRBJ2-5; possibly TRBD1 for D (6 bases). CDR3 in DNA: TGTGCCAGTAGTATAGGGGACACAGTCCAAGAGACCCAGTACTTC. This translates into CASSIGDTVQETQYF.